The clone carrying this TCR beta chain was seen many times. The hyperthyroidism was newly diagnosed and had lasted under 2 months; the patients were aged 18 to 65. Patients were excluded for uncontrolled infection, other autoimmune disease, pregnancy or lactation. The blood sample was taken at first hyperthyroidism diagnosis, before any ophthalmopathy symptoms. These data are taken from a study of T cells in Graves' hyperthyroidism and ophthalmopathy. RNA transcripts yielded amplified TCR beta CDR3 regions. The HTBI primer set served for first-round RT-PCR of the TCR CDR3. In TCRdb, the multiplex PCR reads were re-called with MiXCR into one record per CDR3 protein. The table has about 720,000 distinct CDR3 sequences, 15% to 20% seen once. CDR3 length: 19 residues. Deletions cut 6 bases from V and 4 bases from J, with 31 bases between.

V is TRBV12-3 or TRBV12-4 and J is TRBJ2-7; weak D call: TRBD1 (9 bases). This clonotype was obtained from a woman aged 45-65 years with Graves' hyperthyroidism that later progressed to Graves' ophthalmopathy. What was sequenced was blood. The CDR3 region is CASRARDRDFGGAIYEQYF. CDR3 in DNA: TGTGCCAGCAGGGCCCGGGACAGGGACTTCGGGGGGGCCATTTACGAGCAGTACTTC.